Described below is a single TCR beta chain sequence and its context. The antigen remains undetermined. This entry is derived from a study of cytomegalovirus exposure and HLA in healthy donors. General study findings and limits: Subsequent analysis of the 110 or so validation repertoires found a tendency for first-cohort TCR clusters to co-occur. Cytomegalovirus-associated status was assigned to some 180 TCR beta chains. Most TCRs appeared rarely, but some public TCRs recurred in many donors. CMV antigen specificity of a few CMV-associated chains was confirmed in vitro.

Trimming took 0 bases from V and 1 from J; bases not matched to a gene: 1. CDR1 is SGHRS and CDR2 is YFSETQ in the germline V gene. The CDR3 covers 15 residues. TCRdb keeps only in-frame clones here, not all; method: immunoSEQ multiplex PCR. The sample has around 400,000 clones, more than 80% seen once. The chain has TRBV5-1 and TRBJ2-3; 8 bases line up with TRBD1. This sequence originates from a young woman in good health and CMV-seronegative. Sequences were obtained from PBMCs. CDR3 nucleotide sequence: TGCGCCAGCAGCTTGGAACAGGGGGGCACAGATACGCAGTATTTT. Translated, it gives CASSLEQGGTDTQYF.